This T cell receptor (beta chain) came from a study of blood T cell repertoires in COVID-19. Study details: The cDNA or gDNA used as material had been derived from T cells, B-cell-depleted T cells, or PBMCs.

Germline values: CDR1 SGHNT, CDR2 YYREEE (reference sequence). CDR3 size: 15 residues. Trimming took 1 base from V and 4 from J, leaving 14 bases between them. One Seattle source followed patients from active infection through their disease course. The protocol was immunoSEQ multiplex PCR, while the TCRdb copy is restricted to in-frame clones and leaves out a portion. The sample comprises around 160,000 clones, roughly 85% of which are singletons, and around 8% rests with the top ten. The TCR sequence derives from a woman aged 55-75 years with COVID-19, enrolled during active disease. The sequenced sample was peripheral blood. The chain recombines TRBV5-4 with TRBJ1-2; possibly TRBD1 for D (5 bases). CDR3 DNA: TGTGCCAGCAGCTTGTCCCCAGGGTCGGGCTATGGCTACACCTTC. Translated: CASSLSPGSGYGYTF.